The entry below describes one TCR beta chain. The source of the sample is a study of T cells expressing NK-cell markers. Study as a whole: The study drew TCR beta repertoires from sorted CD3+CD56+NKG2C+, CD3+CD56+NKG2C- and CD3+CD56-NKG2C+ T cells.

CDR1 and CDR2 from the germline V gene are SGHDN and FVKESK. The CDR3 covers 14 residues. Scientists made TCR beta cDNA using 5'RACE template switching with UMIs. TCRdb reworked the 5' RACE reads into one entry per CDR3 protein, no DNA. This sample's table has 500,000 to 600,000 distinct CDR3 sequences. Sample: blood T cells: a sorted CD56 or NKG2C T cell subset, CD4+ or CD8+ T cells, or bulk PBMC T cells (not recorded which). The receptor's source is a man aged 18-30 years in good health. The rearrangement uses TRBV14 and TRBJ2-1; lacking DNA, the TRBD1 call made by TCRdb goes unchecked. CDR3 residues: CASSRLGGYNEQFF. Combining the CDR3 with reference TRBV14 and TRBJ2-1 gives the whole variable domain EAGVTQFPSHSVIEKGQTVTLRCDPISGHDNLYWYRRVMGKEIKFLLHFVKESKQDESGMPNNRFLAERTGGTYSTLKVQPAELEDSGVYFCASSRLGGYNEQFFGPGTRLTVL.